The 8 T cell receptor beta chains given below trace back to one sample, sequenced in a study of blood T cell repertoires in COVID-19. Profiled with immunoSEQ multiplex PCR; TCRdb holds only in-frame clones, not every one. The sample lists some 25,000 clones, about 91% seen once, with over 25% in the top ten. Sequenced: peripheral blood. These TCRs come from a man aged 70-80 years with active COVID-19.

The rearrangement links TRBV29-1 to TRBJ2-7; 7 positions agree with TRBD1. The germline V gene has CDR1 SQVTM and CDR2 ANQGSEA. This CDR3 comprises 13 residues. After removal of 7 bases from V and 2 bases from J, the junction contained 8 bases not matched to a gene. CDR3 sequence (DNA): TGCAGCGCATTACAGGGGCCCCCCTACGAGCAGTACTTC. This encodes CSALQGPPYEQYF.

The gene calls are TRBV5-6 and TRBJ2-7; 7 nucleotides match TRBD1. With V trimmed by 3 bases and J by 3 bases, 6 bases remained unmatched. This CDR3 comprises 14 residues. The germline gives CDR1 SGHDT, CDR2 YYEEEE. In nucleotides, the CDR3 is TGTGCCAGCAGCTCCATGACAGGGTACTACGAGCAGTACTTC. Translation gives CASSSMTGYYEQYF.

The chain links TRBV7-2 to TRBJ1-3; a possible D gene is TRBD1 (5 bases). The CDR3 has 15 residues. Trimming left V 0 bases short and J 2 bases short, with 8 bases between. Germline V gene lookup returns CDR1 SGHTA and CDR2 FQGNSA. For the CDR3, the DNA is TGTGCCAGCAGCTTAGCGGGGGGTGCTGGAAACACCATATATTTT. This codes for CASSLAGGAGNTIYF.

This clone was found once. V usage is TRBV18 and J usage is TRBJ1-2, with D perhaps TRBD1 (6 bases). CDR1 KGHSH and CDR2 LQKENI come from the germline V gene. The CDR3 has 14 amino acids. V was pared by 2 bases and J by 2 bases, with 9 bases between. This CDR3 is CASSPGTFNYGYTF. The CDR3, as DNA: TGTGCCAGCTCACCAGGGACATTCAACTATGGCTACACCTTC.

CDR3 sequence: CAGRPSGRENTGELFF. In DNA form, the CDR3 reads TGTGCCGGGCGTCCTAGCGGGAGGGAGAACACCGGGGAGCTGTTTTTT. The rearrangement uses TRBV2 and TRBJ2-2, with 12 positions matching TRBD2. Germline-derived CDR1 and CDR2 are SNHLY and FYNNEI. V shed 11 bases and J 1 base; nucleotides not matched to a gene: 8. This CDR3 region has 16 residues.

The chain recombines TRBV27 with TRBJ2-7, with 8 bases fitting TRBD1. CDR3 length: 15 residues. V lost 1 base to trimming and J lost 4 bases; unmatched junction nucleotides: 6. Germline CDR1 is MNHEY and CDR2 is SMNVEV (reference sequence). CDR3 protein: CASSLWAGGLYEQYF. CDR3 coding DNA: TGTGCCAGCAGTTTATGGGCAGGGGGCTTGTACGAGCAGTACTTC.

The rearrangement uses TRBV7-3 and TRBJ2-6, with D perhaps matching TRBD1 (5 bases). The CDR3 runs to 13 residues. Trimming removed 4 bases from V and 4 bases from J, with 5 bases in between. CDR1 is SGHTA, CDR2 FQGTGA, per germline. The CDR3 nucleotides read TGTGCCAGCAGCTCAGGGGGGGCCAACGTCCTGACTTTC. Translation: CASSSGGANVLTF.

The J gene is TRBJ1-6, the V gene TRBV5-1, with TRBD1 matching over 11 bases. The CDR3 extends over 16 amino acids. V was pared by 4 bases and J by 6 bases, with 6 bases of the junction left unmatched. Germline V CDR1 and CDR2: SGHRS, YFSETQ. This chain's CDR3 is CASSPGQGAPNSPLHF. The CDR3 DNA sequence: TGCGCCAGCAGCCCAGGACAGGGGGCTCCTAATTCACCCCTCCACTTT. Full variable domain (rest looked up from reference TRBV5-1 and TRBJ1-6): KAGVTQTPRYLIKTRGQQVTLSCSPISGHRSVSWYQQTPGQGLQFLFEYFSETQRNKGNFPGRFSGRQFSNSRSEMNVSTLELGDSALYLCASSPGQGAPNSPLHFGNGTRLTVT.